This T cell receptor (beta chain) is drawn from a study of blood T cells in healthy people across ages. V shed 3 bases, J shed 3 bases, and the junction held 8 bases outside the gene matches. Germline loops: CDR1 SGDLS, CDR2 YYNGEE. This CDR3 has 15 amino acids. A second PCR of roughly 7 to 11 cycles used a sample-barcoded 5' primer and a J-beta primer mix. TCRdb ran MiXCR on the 5' RACE reads and lists one entry per CDR3 protein. The sample has some 1,800,000 distinct CDR3 sequences, roughly two fifths seen once. This clonotype was detected only a few times. This rearrangement joins TRBV9 to TRBJ2-7; 8 bases match TRBD1. The sample taken for sequencing was blood. The receptor comes from a human donor in good health. This chain's CDR3 is CASSAGTGYVYEQYF. The CDR3 nucleotides read TGTGCCAGCAGCGCCGGGACAGGCTACGTCTACGAGCAGTACTTC.